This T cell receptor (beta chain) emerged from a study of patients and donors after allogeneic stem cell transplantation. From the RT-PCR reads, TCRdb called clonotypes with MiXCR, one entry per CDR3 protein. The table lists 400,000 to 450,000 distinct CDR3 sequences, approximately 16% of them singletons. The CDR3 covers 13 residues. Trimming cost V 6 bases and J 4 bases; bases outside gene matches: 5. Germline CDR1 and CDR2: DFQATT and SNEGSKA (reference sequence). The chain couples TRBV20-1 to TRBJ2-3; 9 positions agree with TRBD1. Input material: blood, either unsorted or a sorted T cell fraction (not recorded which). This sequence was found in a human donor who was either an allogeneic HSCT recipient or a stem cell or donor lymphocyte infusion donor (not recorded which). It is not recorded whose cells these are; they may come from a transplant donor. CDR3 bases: TGCAGTGCCCAGAGGGACAGGGCAGATACGCAGTATTTT. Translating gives CSAQRDRADTQYF.